Detailed here is one T cell receptor beta chain. Some clones are missing from TCRdb's copy, which holds only in-frame ones; the method was immunoSEQ multiplex PCR. The table has around 980,000 clones, about 84% seen once. Germline assignment: CDR1 SNHLY and CDR2 FYNNEI. V was clipped by 8 bases and J by 1 base, with 14 bases between them. The CDR3 totals 14 residues. This sample is drawn from a study of shared clonotypes between healthy human individuals. This chain connects TRBV2 to TRBJ1-2; D may be TRBD1 (5 bases). Sequencing was carried out using memory CD4+ T cells from PBMCs. Subset indicated: CD45RA-negative fraction. This TCR derives from a man in his late teens or twenties in good health. Some clones in this sample may be carry-over from other donors' samples. The CDR3 sequence is CASEKGKGNYGYTF. CDR3 coding DNA: TGTGCCAGCGAAAAGGGGAAGGGTAACTATGGCTACACCTTC.